Listed below are T cell receptor beta chains from one sample, sequenced in a study of T cells after yellow fever vaccination. TCRdb redid the calling of the 5' RACE reads with MiXCR, one entry per CDR3 protein. The table records some 250,000 distinct CDR3 sequences, about 3.7% of them present only once. Sequencing was performed on PBMCs, taken 15 days after the yellow fever booster vaccination. These receptors all stem from a man between 18 and 35 years old who received the YFV17D yellow fever vaccine. Each CDR3 is given with its conserved first and last residue. The D gene is left open where the match is weak. Clone size is given for some rows only: seen once, a few or many times, or a class if the clone is expanded.

j_call	v_call	clone_size	d_call	cdr3_nt	cdr3_aa
TRBJ2-5	TRBV7-2	many	TRBD2	TGTGCCAGCAGCCGCGGACTAGCGGGGGGGGGGAACCAGTACTTC	CASSRGLAGGGNQYF
TRBJ2-5	TRBV7-3	many	TRBD1	TGTGCCAGCAGCTCCGGGACAGGGGGCGCGGAGACCCAGTACTTC	CASSSGTGGAETQYF
TRBJ2-3	TRBV5-4	many	-	TGTGCCAGCAGCTTGGGTCTAGCCGTCACAGATACGCAGTATTTT	CASSLGLAVTDTQYF
TRBJ2-3	TRBV7-9	many	TRBD1	TGTGCCAGCAGTGCGGGACAGGGCGATTCAGATACGCAGTATTTT	CASSAGQGDSDTQYF
TRBJ2-5	TRBV6-5	few	-	TGTGCCAGCAGTTACGCAACAGGGAGCCAAGAGACCCAGTACTTC	CASSYATGSQETQYF
TRBJ2-3	TRBV5-6	few	-	TGTGCCAGCAGCCATGGGAAGGAGCAGTATTTT	CASSHGKEQYF
TRBJ1-5	TRBV19	few	-	TGTGCCAGTGGGCAGACAAACAATCAGCCCCAGCATTTT	CASGQTNNQPQHF
TRBJ1-3	TRBV6-6	many	-	TGTGCCAGCAGCTCGATACAGGGAGTCTCTGGAAACACCATATATTTT	CASSSIQGVSGNTIYF
TRBJ2-2	TRBV12-3/TRBV12-4	many	-	TGTGCCAGCAGGCCCTTGGGGCAGAGCACCGGGGAGCTGTTTTTT	CASRPLGQSTGELFF
TRBJ2-2	TRBV29-1	many	TRBD1	TGCAGCGTGAGACAGGGGTCGGGCACCGGGGAGCTGTTTTTT	CSVRQGSGTGELFF
TRBJ1-3	TRBV12-3/TRBV12-4	many	-	TGTGCCAGCAGTTGGGGGGCCCTGGGAAACACCATATATTTT	CASSWGALGNTIYF
TRBJ1-4	TRBV6-1	many	TRBD1	TGTGCCAGCAGTCAGGGACAGGGGGGATCTGAAAAACTGTTTTTT	CASSQGQGGSEKLFF
TRBJ2-1	TRBV29-1	few	-	TGCAGCGTTACGACGGCGATCGAGCAGTTCTTC	CSVTTAIEQFF
TRBJ2-2	TRBV7-2	many	-	TGTGCCAGCAGCTTAGTACACACCGGGGAGCTGTTTTTT	CASSLVHTGELFF
TRBJ1-1	TRBV4-3	few	-	TGCGCCAGCAGCCAAGAATGGCAGAGGGGAACTGAAGCTTTCTTT	CASSQEWQRGTEAFF
TRBJ1-4	TRBV5-1	many	-	TGCGCCAGCAGACGGGGGGCTACTAATGAAAAACTGTTTTTT	CASRRGATNEKLFF
TRBJ2-6	TRBV7-2	-	TRBD1	TGTGCCAGCAGCTTGCTGACAGGGGGCTCTGGGGCCAACGTCCTGACTTTC	CASSLLTGGSGANVLTF
TRBJ2-5	TRBV11-2	many	-	TGTGCCAGCAGCTTTAGCGAGCAAGAGACCCAGTACTTC	CASSFSEQETQYF
TRBJ1-1	TRBV20-1	many	-	TGCAGTGCTAGGGGGTTGGCAGACACTGAAGCTTTCTTT	CSARGLADTEAFF
TRBJ2-5	TRBV11-2	many	TRBD1	TGTGCCAGCAGCCCGGGGACAGGGGGTGAGACCCAGTACTTC	CASSPGTGGETQYF
TRBJ2-3	TRBV7-2	-	-	TGTGCCAGCAGCTTAGGCAGGGGGAGCGGGGGCCGAAGCACAGATACGCAGTATTTT	CASSLGRGSGGRSTDTQYF
TRBJ2-7	TRBV11-2	many	-	TGTGCCAGCAGCTTAAACAGGTTGCCTTACGAGCAGTACTTC	CASSLNRLPYEQYF
TRBJ2-3	TRBV6-1	many	TRBD1	TGTGCCAGCAGTGTTGGACAGGGGAGCGCAGATACGCAGTATTTT	CASSVGQGSADTQYF
TRBJ2-1	TRBV19	many	-	TGTGCCAGTAGCCCCATACAGGGCGATGAGCAGTTCTTC	CASSPIQGDEQFF